This TCR beta chain was found in a study of blood T cell repertoires in COVID-19. The germline V gene has CDR1 SGHTA and CDR2 FQGNSA. V dropped 1 base and J dropped 2 bases, with 9 bases sitting between them. The CDR3 extends over 15 amino acids. The protocol was immunoSEQ multiplex PCR, while the TCRdb copy is restricted to in-frame clones and leaves out a portion. This sample carries about 400,000 clones, under 90% of them seen once, and the ten largest clones take 1.7%. The sequence was obtained from a woman aged 25 to 39 who had recovered from COVID-19. The chain joins TRBV7-2 to TRBJ1-5; D perhaps matches TRBD1 (5 bases). Sequencing used PBMCs or T cells enriched from blood (not recorded which). This chain's CDR3 is CASSLVAGRNQPQHF. The CDR3, as DNA: TGTGCCAGCAGCTTAGTTGCAGGGCGCAATCAGCCCCAGCATTTT.